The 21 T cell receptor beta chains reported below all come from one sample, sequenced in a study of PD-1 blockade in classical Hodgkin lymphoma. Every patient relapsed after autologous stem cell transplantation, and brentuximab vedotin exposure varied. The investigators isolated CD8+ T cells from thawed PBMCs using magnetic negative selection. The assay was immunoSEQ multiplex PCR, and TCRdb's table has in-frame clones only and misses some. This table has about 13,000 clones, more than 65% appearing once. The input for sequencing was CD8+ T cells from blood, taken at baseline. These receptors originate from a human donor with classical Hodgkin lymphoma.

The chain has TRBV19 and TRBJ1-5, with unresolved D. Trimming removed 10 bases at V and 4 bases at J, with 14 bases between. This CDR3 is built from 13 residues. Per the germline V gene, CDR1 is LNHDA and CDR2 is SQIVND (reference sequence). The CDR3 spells CATGWGENQPQHF. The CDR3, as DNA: TGTGCCACGGGTTGGGGAGAAAATCAGCCCCAGCATTTT.

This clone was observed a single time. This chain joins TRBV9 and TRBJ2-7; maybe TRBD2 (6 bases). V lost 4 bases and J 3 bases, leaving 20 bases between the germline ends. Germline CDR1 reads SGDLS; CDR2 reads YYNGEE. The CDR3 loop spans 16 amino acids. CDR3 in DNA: TGTGCCAGCAGCCCCAATCCCGGGAGAAGCGACTACGAGCAGTACTTC. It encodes CASSPNPGRSDYEQYF.

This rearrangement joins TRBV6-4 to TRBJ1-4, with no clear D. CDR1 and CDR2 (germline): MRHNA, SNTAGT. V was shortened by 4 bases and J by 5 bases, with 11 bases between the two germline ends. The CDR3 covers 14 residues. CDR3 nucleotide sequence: TGTGCCAGCAGTGTTAATGTCGGGAATGAAAAACTGTTTTTT. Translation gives CASSVNVGNEKLFF.

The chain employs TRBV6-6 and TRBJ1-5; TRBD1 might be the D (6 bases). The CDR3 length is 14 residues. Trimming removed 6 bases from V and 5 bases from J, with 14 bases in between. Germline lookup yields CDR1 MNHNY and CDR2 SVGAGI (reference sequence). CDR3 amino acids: CASSFTGNYQPQHF. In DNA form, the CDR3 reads TGTGCCAGCAGCTTCACAGGGAATTATCAGCCCCAGCATTTT.

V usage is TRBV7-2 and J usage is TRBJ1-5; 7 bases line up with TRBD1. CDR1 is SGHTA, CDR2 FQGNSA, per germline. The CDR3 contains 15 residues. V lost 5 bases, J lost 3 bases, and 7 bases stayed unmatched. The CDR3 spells CASSNTGQNNQPQHF. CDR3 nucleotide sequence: TGTGCCAGCAGCAATACGGGACAGAACAATCAGCCCCAGCATTTT.

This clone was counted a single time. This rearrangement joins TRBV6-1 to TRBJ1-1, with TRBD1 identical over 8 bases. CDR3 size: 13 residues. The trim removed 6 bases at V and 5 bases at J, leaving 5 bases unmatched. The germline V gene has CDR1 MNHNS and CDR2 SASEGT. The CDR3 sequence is CASSPDRVTEAFF. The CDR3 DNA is TGTGCCAGCAGCCCGGACAGGGTAACTGAAGCTTTCTTT.

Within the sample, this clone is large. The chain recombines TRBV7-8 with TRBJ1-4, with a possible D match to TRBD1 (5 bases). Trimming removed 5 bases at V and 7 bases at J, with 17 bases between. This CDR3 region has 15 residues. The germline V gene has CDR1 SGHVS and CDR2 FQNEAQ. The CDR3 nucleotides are TGTGCCAGCAGCCAGAACAGGTTGGGTGGTGAAAAACTGTTTTTT. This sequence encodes CASSQNRLGGEKLFF.

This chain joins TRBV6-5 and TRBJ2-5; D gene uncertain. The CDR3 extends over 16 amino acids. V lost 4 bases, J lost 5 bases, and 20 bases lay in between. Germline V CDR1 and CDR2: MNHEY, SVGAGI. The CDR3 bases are TGTGCCAGCAGTTCCAAGACGACCCCGGGTGGGGAGACCCAGTACTTC. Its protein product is CASSSKTTPGGETQYF.

CDR3 residues: CASSLGADYEQYF. CDR3 coding DNA: TGTGCCAGCAGCTTAGGGGCAGACTACGAGCAGTACTTC. The chain recombines TRBV7-2 with TRBJ2-7; no definite D call. Germline CDR1 and CDR2: SGHTA and FQGNSA. This CDR3 is built from 13 residues. V shed 1 base and J shed 3 bases, with 7 bases lying between them.

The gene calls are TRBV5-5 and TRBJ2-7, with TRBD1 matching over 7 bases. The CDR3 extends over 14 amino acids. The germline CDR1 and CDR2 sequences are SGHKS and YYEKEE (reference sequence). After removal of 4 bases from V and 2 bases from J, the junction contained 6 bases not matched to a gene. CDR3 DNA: TGTGCCAGCAGCGTACCGGGACAGACCTACGAGCAGTACTTC. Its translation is CASSVPGQTYEQYF.

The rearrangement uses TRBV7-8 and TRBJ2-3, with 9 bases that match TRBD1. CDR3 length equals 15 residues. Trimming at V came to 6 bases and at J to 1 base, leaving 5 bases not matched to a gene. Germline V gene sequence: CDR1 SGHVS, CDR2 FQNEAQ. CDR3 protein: CASRWTGDGTDTQYF. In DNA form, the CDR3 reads TGTGCCAGCAGATGGACAGGGGACGGCACAGATACGCAGTATTTT.

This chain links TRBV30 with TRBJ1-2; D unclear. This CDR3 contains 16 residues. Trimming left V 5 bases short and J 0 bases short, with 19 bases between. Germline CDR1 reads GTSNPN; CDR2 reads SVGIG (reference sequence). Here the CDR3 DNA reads TGTGCCTGGGGGGATCTCCCGGGCCCAACTAACTATGGCTACACCTTC. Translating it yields CAWGDLPGPTNYGYTF.

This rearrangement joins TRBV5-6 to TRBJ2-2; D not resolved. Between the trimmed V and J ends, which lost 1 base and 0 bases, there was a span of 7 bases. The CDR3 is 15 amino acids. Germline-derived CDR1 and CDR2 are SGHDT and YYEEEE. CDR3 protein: CASSLMVTNTGELFF. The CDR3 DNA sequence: TGTGCCAGCAGCTTGATGGTGACGAACACCGGGGAGCTGTTTTTT. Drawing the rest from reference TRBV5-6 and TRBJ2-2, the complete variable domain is DAGVTQSPTHLIKTRGQQVTLRCSPKSGHDTVSWYQQALGQGPQFIFQYYEEEERQRGNFPDRFSGHQFPNYSSELNVNALLLGDSALYLCASSLMVTNTGELFFGEGSRLTVL.

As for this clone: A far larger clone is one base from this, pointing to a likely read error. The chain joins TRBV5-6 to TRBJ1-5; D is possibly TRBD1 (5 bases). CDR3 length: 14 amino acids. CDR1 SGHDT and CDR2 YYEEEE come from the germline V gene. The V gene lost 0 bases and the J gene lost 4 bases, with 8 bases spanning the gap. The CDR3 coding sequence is TGTGCCAGCAGCTTGGTTGGGGGAAATCAGCCCCAGCATTTT. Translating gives CASSLVGGNQPQHF.

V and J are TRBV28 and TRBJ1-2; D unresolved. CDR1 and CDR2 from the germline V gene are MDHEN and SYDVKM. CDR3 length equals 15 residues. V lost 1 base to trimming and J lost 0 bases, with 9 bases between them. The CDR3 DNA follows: TGTGCCAGCAGTTTATCCGGAGGAGCTAACTATGGCTACACCTTC. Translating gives CASSLSGGANYGYTF.

As DNA, the CDR3 is TGCGCCAGCAGCCCCGGACTAGCGTCCTACGAGCAGTACTTC. It specifies CASSPGLASYEQYF. The rearrangement uses TRBV4-3 and TRBJ2-7; 9 positions agree with TRBD2. V trimming: 4 bases; J trimming: 1 base; junction bases outside the gene matches: 2. Germline CDR1 is LGHNA and CDR2 is YSLEER. The CDR3 sequence is 14 residues long.

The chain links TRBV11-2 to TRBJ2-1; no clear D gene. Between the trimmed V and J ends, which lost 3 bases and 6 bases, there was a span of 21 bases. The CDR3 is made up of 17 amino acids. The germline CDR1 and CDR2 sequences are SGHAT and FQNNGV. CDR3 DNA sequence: TGTGCCAGCAGCTTGGAATCCACGTGGTCCTCGTTCAATGAGCAGTTCTTC. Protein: CASSLESTWSSFNEQFF.

The CDR3 region is CASSQDSLLDGHATPLHF. DNA for the CDR3: TGCGCCAGCAGCCAAGACTCACTACTGGACGGACATGCGACACCCCTCCACTTT. The chain joins TRBV4-3 to TRBJ1-6; maybe TRBD1 (5 bases). The CDR3 sequence is 18 residues long. Germline assignment: CDR1 LGHNA and CDR2 YSLEER. V shed 0 bases and J shed 11 bases, with 23 bases lying between them.

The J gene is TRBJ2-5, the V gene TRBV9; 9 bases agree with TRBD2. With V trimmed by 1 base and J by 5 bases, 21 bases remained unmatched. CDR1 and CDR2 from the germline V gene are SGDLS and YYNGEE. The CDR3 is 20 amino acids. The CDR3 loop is CASSVPPGGGGAPGDETQYF. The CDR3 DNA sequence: TGTGCCAGCAGCGTACCCCCCGGAGGCGGGGGGGCCCCCGGTGATGAGACCCAGTACTTC.

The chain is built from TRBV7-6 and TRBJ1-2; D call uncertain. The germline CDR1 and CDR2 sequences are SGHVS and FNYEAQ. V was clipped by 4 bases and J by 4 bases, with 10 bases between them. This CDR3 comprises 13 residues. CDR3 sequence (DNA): TGTGCCAGCAGCTATGGCAGCTTCTATGGCTACACCTTC. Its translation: CASSYGSFYGYTF.

Here the CDR3 reads CASSIWTGVTEAFF. The CDR3 DNA is TGTGCCAGCAGCATCTGGACAGGGGTGACTGAAGCTTTCTTT. The genes are TRBV7-6 and TRBJ1-1, with 9 bases identical to TRBD1. Looked up from germline, CDR1 is SGHVS and CDR2 is FNYEAQ. Germline trimming cut 5 bases from V and 5 bases from J; bases unmatched to any gene: 6. The CDR3 runs 14 residues.